The following is a T cell receptor (beta chain) sequence with its context. What antigen it recognizes has not been identified. Base quality data are lacking; no much larger clone is found one base away. CDR3 length: 14 amino acids, cysteine to phenylalanine. Of the read, only the CDR3 DNA is kept; its 42 bases are in frame from base 1. V sheds 6 bases and J sheds 8 bases, leaving 14 bases between their ends. Via the germline V gene, CDR1 is ENHRY and CDR2 SYGVKD. TCRbeta CDR3 regions were amplified from genomic DNA by means of the immunoSEQ Assay, a bias-controlled multiplex PCR. On the authors' methods: The number of nucleated cells in each sample was estimated by amplification of reference gene primers within the assay. To quantify the absolute abundance of each unique TCRbeta CDR3 rearrangement, sequence reads were collapsed and filtered. For each sample, productive Simpson clonality was calculated as the square root of Simpson's diversity index across productive rearrangements. Not all clones reach the TCRdb copy of this immuneACCESS table, which keeps in-frame sequences only. Checked studies attribute under half of the gap to unresolved V genes and leave the rest unexplained. That table is the source of V, J and clone size, and D and trimming were worked out from the DNA. The sample includes about 320,000 clones, with 86% observed a single time. The top ten constitute under 2% of the sample.

This entry comes from a study of blood T cell repertoires in COVID-19 (dated by TCRdb to 2019 to 2021). About the investigation overall: Samples covering the acute and convalescent phases of COVID-19 were provided by collaborators in the United States, Italy and Spain. The prospective study material was composed of cDNA or gDNA derived from T cells, B-cell-depleted T cells, or PBMCs. The dataset comprised deeply sampled blood TCRbeta repertoires from subjects exposed to, actively infected with, or recovered from COVID-19. The repertoires were made available in a free public database intended to serve as a resource for research on the immune response to SARS-CoV-2. Samples came from the ongoing ImmuneRACE study (first 160 participants) plus 1,254 subjects from 6 global collaborators. A de-identified subject ID, COVID-19 status, age in years and sex were almost always included in the sample metadata. Where HLA class I and class II types were available, the types were taken from metadata supplied by the sample provider, not from assay-based typing. What the authors observed across the whole study: The quantity of clinical and demographic metadata differed by source and by participant and was supplied without curation.

Each collaborating institution followed its own protocols to collect whole blood in K2EDTA tubes. Collaborator samples were shipped for TCRbeta analysis as frozen whole blood, isolated PBMCs, or DNA extracted from either sample type. The sequenced sample was peripheral blood. The chain is encoded by TRBV10-3 joined to TRBJ1-6; the D gene lacks a confident call. The TCR comes from a woman aged 50 to 65 with acute or convalescent COVID-19. The nucleotide sequence reads TGTGCCATCAGGAGGGAGGATCGGGATTCACCCCTCCACTTT. This encodes CAIRREDRDSPLHF.